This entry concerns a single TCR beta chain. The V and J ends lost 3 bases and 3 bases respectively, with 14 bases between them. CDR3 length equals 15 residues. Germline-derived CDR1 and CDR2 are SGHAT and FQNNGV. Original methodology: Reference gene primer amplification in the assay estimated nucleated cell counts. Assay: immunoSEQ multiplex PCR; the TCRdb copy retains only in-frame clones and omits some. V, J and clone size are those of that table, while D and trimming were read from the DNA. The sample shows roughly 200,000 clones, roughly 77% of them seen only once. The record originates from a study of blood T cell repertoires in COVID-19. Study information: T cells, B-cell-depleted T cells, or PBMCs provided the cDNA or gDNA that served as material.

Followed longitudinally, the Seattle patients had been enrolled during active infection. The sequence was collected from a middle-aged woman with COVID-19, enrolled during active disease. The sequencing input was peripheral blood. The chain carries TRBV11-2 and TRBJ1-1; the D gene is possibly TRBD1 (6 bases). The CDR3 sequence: CASSFYPKGDTEAFF. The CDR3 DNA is TGTGCCAGCAGCTTTTATCCCAAGGGGGACACTGAAGCTTTCTTT.